The rows below give T cell receptor beta chains drawn from one sample of a study of cytomegalovirus exposure and HLA in healthy donors. Assay used: immunoSEQ multiplex PCR; TCRdb lists only in-frame clones, some missing. The data show about 160,000 clones, around 80% seen once. Material: PBMCs. The receptor set was obtained from a man aged 35-49 years in good health and CMV-seronegative. CDR3s include the opening cysteine and the closing phenylalanine or tryptophan. Each record gives: J gene, clone size, CDR3 length, D gene, V gene, CDR3 DNA, CDR3 protein. The D gene is left open where the match is weak. A row's size may be missing; if present it is once, few, many or a size class.

>TRBJ1-1|-|13|TRBD1|TRBV29-1
TGCAGCGCAGCACAGGGGACGAACACTGAAGCTTTCTTT
CSAAQGTNTEAFF
>TRBJ2-3|-|16|TRBD2|TRBV5-1
TGCGCCAGCAGCCCCGGGACTAGCGGGAGTATGGATACGCAGTATTTT
CASSPGTSGSMDTQYF
>TRBJ2-6|-|17|-|TRBV4-1
TGCGCCACCTCCAAGGGGCCTCTGAGCTCTGGGGCCAACGGCCTGACTTTC
CATSKGPLSSGANGLTF
>TRBJ2-4|few|17|-|TRBV27
TGTGCCAGCAGTTCCGCCCAGGATTTTACAGCCAAAAACATTCAGTACTTC
CASSSAQDFTAKNIQYF
>TRBJ2-5|-|14|TRBD1|TRBV5-4
TGTGCCAGCAGCTCCGACAGGGGAGGTGAGACCCAGTACTTC
CASSSDRGGETQYF
>TRBJ1-5|once|15|-|TRBV28
TGTGCCAGCCTTAGTGACGGGAACATCAATCAGCCCCAGCATTTT
CASLSDGNINQPQHF
>TRBJ2-1|-|16|TRBD2|TRBV27
TGTGCCAGCAGTACCCGCGCCCTAGCGGGATGGGGTGAGCAGTTCTTC
CASSTRALAGWGEQFF
>TRBJ1-2|-|15|-|TRBV19
TGTGCCAGTAGTCCACCTGGGGCCTCTAACTATGGCTACACCTTC
CASSPPGASNYGYTF
>TRBJ1-5|-|14|TRBD1|TRBV5-1
TGCGCCAGCAGCTTTGGACAGGGTGGTCAGCCCCAGCATTTT
CASSFGQGGQPQHF
>TRBJ1-5|-|14|TRBD1|TRBV5-5
TGTGCCAGCAGCCGGACAGGGGGCGATCAGCCCCAGCATTTT
CASSRTGGDQPQHF
>TRBJ1-2|-|13|TRBD1|TRBV28
TGTGCCAGCAGCGCCGGGACAGTCTATGGCTACACCTTC
CASSAGTVYGYTF
>TRBJ1-1|-|14|-|TRBV27
TGTGCCAGCAGATTCGGGGGGGCGCACACTGAAGCTTTCTTT
CASRFGGAHTEAFF
>TRBJ1-3|-|14|-|TRBV7-9
TGTGCCAGCAGCTTTGGGCGCTCTGGAAACACCATATATTTT
CASSFGRSGNTIYF
>TRBJ2-2|-|19|-|TRBV11-2
TGTGCCAGCAGCTTAGTTTTTCAGTTTATCCCGACGAACACCGGGGAGCTGTTTTTT
CASSLVFQFIPTNTGELFF
>TRBJ1-1|-|12|-|TRBV6-1
TGTGCCAGCCCCTCTTCGAGGGCTGAAGCTTTCTTT
CASPSSRAEAFF
>TRBJ2-3|-|16|TRBD2|TRBV5-1
TGCGCCAGCAGTTCCCTAGCGGGAGGGGGGCCAGATACGCAGTATTTT
CASSSLAGGGPDTQYF
>TRBJ1-2|few|13|TRBD1|TRBV7-9
TGTTCCAGCAGTCATAACTCCGGGACAGGGCCGGTCTTC
CSSSHNSGTGPVF
>TRBJ2-5|-|14|TRBD1|TRBV5-1
TGCGCCAGCAGCCCCGGACAGGCGGAAGAGACCCAGTACTTC
CASSPGQAEETQYF
>TRBJ2-2|-|13|-|TRBV7-3
TGTGCCAGCAGCCCCAAGGGGTCCGGGGAGCTGTTTTTT
CASSPKGSGELFF
>TRBJ2-6|-|19|TRBD1|TRBV28
TGTGCCAGCAGTTTATTGGCTTGGACAGGGACTTCTGGGGCCAACGTCCTGACTTTC
CASSLLAWTGTSGANVLTF
>TRBJ1-6|-|12|-|TRBV5-1
TGCGCCAGCAGCTCCGAGGGGGAGCCCCTCCACTTT
CASSSEGEPLHF
>TRBJ2-7|-|16|-|TRBV28
TGTGCCAGCAGCCCCGCATCCACAGGGACCTCTTACGAGCAGTACTTC
CASSPASTGTSYEQYF
>TRBJ1-5|-|15|-|TRBV19
TGTGCCAGTACTCCTACGCAGGGGTCCAATCAGCCCCAGCATTTT
CASTPTQGSNQPQHF
>TRBJ2-5|-|17|TRBD2|TRBV5-5
TGTGCCAGCAGCGCACGGCTAGCGGCTCTCCCGGCGGAGACCCAGTACTTC
CASSARLAALPAETQYF
>TRBJ2-2|-|12|-|TRBV28
TGTGCTAGCTGGGCAGGGACCGGGGAGCTGTTTTTT
CASWAGTGELFF
>TRBJ1-5|-|16|TRBD1|TRBV28
TGTGCCAGCAGCCCACACAGGGGTTATAGCAATCAGCCCCAGCATTTT
CASSPHRGYSNQPQHF
>TRBJ1-2|-|14|TRBD1|TRBV9
TGTGCCAGCAGCGTAGAAGGGGGCGACTATGGCTACACCTTC
CASSVEGGDYGYTF
>TRBJ2-7|-|16|-|TRBV28
TGTGCCAGCAGTTTATTTCCGGAACAGTCGTCCTACGAGCAGTACTTC
CASSLFPEQSSYEQYF
>TRBJ2-1|-|15|-|TRBV5-1
TGCGCCAGCAGCTATGACAAGAGCTCCTACAATGAGCAGTTCTTC
CASSYDKSSYNEQFF
>TRBJ1-1|once|16|TRBD1|TRBV2
TGTGCCAGCAGTGAACGATCGACAGGGACGGACACTGAAGCTTTCTTT
CASSERSTGTDTEAFF
>TRBJ2-2|once|12|-|TRBV6-1
TGTGCCAGCAGTGTCCGGGAGCTGGAGCTGTTTTTT
CASSVRELELFF
>TRBJ2-3|-|15|TRBD1|TRBV6-5
TGTGCCAGCAGTCAATGGGGACAGGGAAAAGATACGCAGTATTTT
CASSQWGQGKDTQYF
>TRBJ1-2|-|15|TRBD1|TRBV5-5
TGTGCCAGCAGCATAAGGACAGGGGGCGACTATGGCTACACCTTC
CASSIRTGGDYGYTF
>TRBJ2-7|-|15|-|TRBV7-2
TGTGCCAGCAGCCCCGACTCCCCAGGGGTCTACGAGCAGTACTTC
CASSPDSPGVYEQYF
>TRBJ1-5|once|18|TRBD1|TRBV4-1
TGCGCCAGCAGCCAAGATAAGAGGACAGGGGCGGGCAATCAGCCCCAGCATTTT
CASSQDKRTGAGNQPQHF
>TRBJ2-5|-|15|TRBD2|TRBV11-2
TGTGCCAGCAGCTTAGATGGCGGGAGGGCCTCGACCCAGTACTTC
CASSLDGGRASTQYF
>TRBJ1-2|-|15|-|TRBV15
TGTGCCACCAGCAGCGCTAGGGAGAGAGGCTATGGCTACACCTTC
CATSSARERGYGYTF
>TRBJ2-1|-|17|TRBD2|TRBV11-1
TGTGCCAGCAGCCGAGGGGTAGCGGGTAACTCCTACAATGAGCAGTTCTTC
CASSRGVAGNSYNEQFF
>TRBJ2-1|-|19|-|TRBV21-1
TGTGCCAGCAGCAAAGAGAGATCCCGGGGGGACTTGGGGCCCAATGAGCAGTTCTTC
CASSKERSRGDLGPNEQFF
>TRBJ2-7|-|12|-|TRBV28
TGTGCCAGCAGTTCTACAGCCTACGAGCAGTACTTC
CASSSTAYEQYF
>TRBJ1-6|once|15|-|TRBV5-1
TGCGCCAGCAGCGAACAGCTTACTCTTAATTCACCCCTCCACTTT
CASSEQLTLNSPLHF
>TRBJ2-1|-|13|-|TRBV28
TGTGCCAGCAGGGAGGACAGAGTAAATGAGCAGTTCTTC
CASREDRVNEQFF
>TRBJ2-7|once|14|TRBD2|TRBV5-1
TGCGCCAGCAGCGTTGAGGGACTAGCGGGCCGGCAGTACTTC
CASSVEGLAGRQYF
>TRBJ2-7|-|14|-|TRBV15
TGTGCCACCAGCAGGCCAGGGCCCTCCTACGAGCAGTACTTC
CATSRPGPSYEQYF
>TRBJ2-3|-|15|TRBD2|TRBV28
TGTGCCAGCAGCCCTAGCGGGAGAGGGACAGATACGCAGTATTTT
CASSPSGRGTDTQYF
>TRBJ2-3|-|16|-|TRBV28
TGTGCCAGCAGTGACTTGTACATCGCTAGCACAGATACGCAGTATTTT
CASSDLYIASTDTQYF
>TRBJ1-5|-|15|-|TRBV7-2
TGTGCCAGCAGCATCACAGGGTACAACAATCAGCCCCAGCATTTT
CASSITGYNNQPQHF
>TRBJ2-1|-|18|TRBD2|TRBV5-1
TGCGCCAGCAGCTTGGCCTCTGAACTAGCGGGGGTTTACAATGAGCAGTTCTTC
CASSLASELAGVYNEQFF
>TRBJ2-1|-|15|TRBD1|TRBV19
TGTGCCAGTGACAGGGGCAGAAGCACCTACAATGAGCAGTTCTTC
CASDRGRSTYNEQFF
>TRBJ1-2|-|15|TRBD1|TRBV2
TGTGCCAGCGCCGCCTCAGGGGGCCCCTCCTATGGCTACACCTTC
CASAASGGPSYGYTF
>TRBJ1-1|-|15|-|TRBV7-9
TGTGCCAGCAGCCTTCTCGGGGGACCGAACACTGAAGCTTTCTTT
CASSLLGGPNTEAFF
>TRBJ1-2|-|16|-|TRBV5-1
TGCGCCAGCAGCTTGGCCGCCGACAGCCCTAACTATGGCTACACCTTC
CASSLAADSPNYGYTF
>TRBJ2-3|-|13|TRBD2|TRBV2
TGTGCCATTCCCGGGACTAGCGAGAATACGCAGTATTTT
CAIPGTSENTQYF
>TRBJ2-1|-|14|TRBD1|TRBV18
TGTGCCAGCTCAGGGGACAGAAGGGCCCAGGAGCAGTTCTTC
CASSGDRRAQEQFF
>TRBJ2-1|-|16|TRBD1|TRBV6-5
TGTGCCAGCAGTTACTCGTGGGGGACAGGGGGCGGTGAGCAGTTCTTC
CASSYSWGTGGGEQFF
>TRBJ2-7|-|15|-|TRBV28
TGTGCCAGCAGTTCTTCAGGGTCCAATCATTACGAGCAGTACTTC
CASSSSGSNHYEQYF
>TRBJ1-1|-|14|-|TRBV19
TGTGCCAGTAGTCCCGACCGGCGGGTCACTGAAGCTTTCTTT
CASSPDRRVTEAFF
>TRBJ2-7|-|18|TRBD2|TRBV7-9
TGTGCCAGCAGCTTAAAGGGGGGCCTAGCGGGAGAGTTCTACGAGCAGTACTTC
CASSLKGGLAGEFYEQYF
>TRBJ2-3|-|16|-|TRBV6-6
TGTGCCAGCAGTTACTCGAAGAGCGGGGACACGTATACGCAGTATTTT
CASSYSKSGDTYTQYF
>TRBJ1-5|-|15|TRBD1|TRBV19
TGTGCCAGTAGTACCGGACAGGGCCCGAGGGAGCCCCAGCATTTT
CASSTGQGPREPQHF